The subject of this entry is one T cell receptor beta chain. Its antigen is not known. This entry belongs to a study of T cell responses to AZD1222 COVID-19 vaccine. In the study overall: It was second doses at about 4 or about 12 weeks that were pooled. General study findings and limits: Per reports, nearly half of all spike-specific TCRs target regions that are unmutated in variants. The repertoires were collected only after the peak T cell response. Females made up more of the donors, who were largely white British, and clonal diversity may have come out too low.

Here immunoSEQ multiplex PCR was the method, and the copy in TCRdb shows in-frame clones only, minus some. The sample includes roughly 150,000 clones, more than 75% seen only once; the top ten take around 5%. The CDR3 contains 17 residues. J lost 3 bases, V lost 0 bases, and 6 bases had no gene match. Germline V gene lookup returns CDR1 LGHDT and CDR2 YNNKEL (reference sequence). This chain joins TRBV3-1 (or the pseudogene TRBV3-2) and TRBJ2-1; 9 bases line up with TRBD2. Specimen: peripheral blood, collected on day 0 of AZD1222 vaccination. The TCR comes from an adult in good health. The CDR3 DNA reads TGTGCCAGCAGCCAAGACCGCCGACTAGCGGTCTACAATGAGCAGTTCTTC. It codes for CASSQDRRLAVYNEQFF.